This TCR beta chain was retrieved from a study of CXCR3-negative and CXCR3-positive naive CD8 T cells. Each TRB cDNA library was prepared by 5' RACE (with UMI labels). TCRdb re-called the 5' RACE reads and catalogs CDR3 proteins one per entry, DNA excluded. This sample's table reports about 41,000 distinct CDR3 sequences. The CDR3 contains 18 residues. Germline CDR1 is SGHVS and CDR2 is FQNEAQ. This chain joins TRBV7-8 and TRBJ2-1; lacking DNA, the TRBD1 call made by TCRdb goes unchecked. What was sequenced was naive CXCR3- CD8+ T cells from blood. Subset meaning: CD45RO-CCR7+CD27+CD95- naive CD8+ T cells lacking CXCR3 (TNR3-). The source is a human donor in good health. Some clones in this sample may be carry-over from other donors' samples. This CDR3 is CASSSHKPGGGPWNEQFF.